This is a list of T cell receptor beta chains from one sample in a study of T cells after posttransplantation cyclophosphamide. The method was immunoSEQ multiplex PCR; TCRdb's version includes in-frame clones alone and lacks a portion of them. The data show approximately 20,000 clones, 75% to 90% seen once. The starting material was PBMCs, obtained roughly 49 weeks after allogeneic stem cell transplant with calcineurin inhibitor and methotrexate. Source of these receptors: a female patient aged 30 to 45 who received an allogeneic stem cell transplant from an unrelated donor, was CMV-positive, and had acute and chronic GVHD. Some T cells may originate from the graft donor. CDR3s include the opening cysteine and the closing phenylalanine or tryptophan. D genes are given only for firm matches. The listing skips clone size in some rows; elsewhere it reads once, few, many or a size class.

j_call: TRBJ2-1
d_call: TRBD1
v_call: TRBV29-1
clone_size: -
cdr3_nt: TGCAGCGTTCTCGGACAGGGCTCCTACAATGAGCAGTTCTTC
cdr3_aa: CSVLGQGSYNEQFF

j_call: TRBJ1-5
d_call: -
v_call: TRBV13
clone_size: -
cdr3_nt: TGTGCCAGCAGCGAGGGATTCGGGCAGCCCCAGCATTTT
cdr3_aa: CASSEGFGQPQHF

j_call: TRBJ1-1
d_call: -
v_call: TRBV7-9
clone_size: -
cdr3_nt: TGTGCCAGCAGAAATAGTCAGGGTAGCACTGAAGCTTTCTTT
cdr3_aa: CASRNSQGSTEAFF

j_call: TRBJ2-2
d_call: -
v_call: TRBV19
clone_size: -
cdr3_nt: TGTGCCAGTAGTATCGGCTGGGGAGATAGCACCGGGGAGCTGTTTTTT
cdr3_aa: CASSIGWGDSTGELFF

j_call: TRBJ2-3
d_call: -
v_call: TRBV6-1
clone_size: once
cdr3_nt: TGTGCCAGCAGTAGCCCCAGCACAGATACGCAGTATTTT
cdr3_aa: CASSSPSTDTQYF

j_call: TRBJ1-5
d_call: TRBD1
v_call: TRBV18
clone_size: -
cdr3_nt: TGTGCCAGCTCGCCGGACAGGGATCAGCCCCAGCATTTT
cdr3_aa: CASSPDRDQPQHF

j_call: TRBJ2-5
d_call: -
v_call: TRBV6-5
clone_size: -
cdr3_nt: TGTGCCAGCAACCAGCCGGGAGAGACCCAGTACTTC
cdr3_aa: CASNQPGETQYF

j_call: TRBJ2-1
d_call: TRBD2
v_call: TRBV7-9
clone_size: -
cdr3_nt: TGTGCCAGCAGCTTCACTAGCGGGAGCTACAATGAGCAGTTCTTC
cdr3_aa: CASSFTSGSYNEQFF

j_call: TRBJ2-3
d_call: -
v_call: TRBV11-3
clone_size: once
cdr3_nt: TGTGCCAGCAGCTTAGGAGGGCCAGGGGCTGGCACAGATACGCAGTATTTT
cdr3_aa: CASSLGGPGAGTDTQYF

j_call: TRBJ1-4
d_call: -
v_call: TRBV19
clone_size: -
cdr3_nt: TGTGCCAGTAGCACCGGGACTGACAATGAAGAACTGTTTTTT
cdr3_aa: CASSTGTDNEELFF

j_call: TRBJ1-2
d_call: TRBD1
v_call: TRBV27
clone_size: -
cdr3_nt: TGTGCCAGCAGTTCACCGGGACAGGGGGCTAGGGGCTACACCTTC
cdr3_aa: CASSSPGQGARGYTF

j_call: TRBJ2-3
d_call: TRBD2
v_call: TRBV27
clone_size: -
cdr3_nt: TGTGCCAGCAGTTTCAATAGCGGGGGCACAGATACGCAGTATTTT
cdr3_aa: CASSFNSGGTDTQYF

j_call: TRBJ2-1
d_call: -
v_call: TRBV2
clone_size: -
cdr3_nt: TGTGCCAGCAGGGGGAGCCCCAATGAGCAGTTCTTC
cdr3_aa: CASRGSPNEQFF

j_call: TRBJ2-5
d_call: -
v_call: TRBV7-2
clone_size: -
cdr3_nt: TGTGCCAGCAGTCCTTCTGACACAGAGACCCAGTACTTC
cdr3_aa: CASSPSDTETQYF

j_call: TRBJ2-4
d_call: -
v_call: TRBV6-4
clone_size: -
cdr3_nt: TGTGCCAGCAGTGACGGCACCGGGAACATTCAGTACTTC
cdr3_aa: CASSDGTGNIQYF

j_call: TRBJ2-1
d_call: TRBD2
v_call: TRBV7-2
clone_size: -
cdr3_nt: TGTGCCAGCAGCGAGACTAGCGGGAGGCACTACAATGAGCAGTTCTTC
cdr3_aa: CASSETSGRHYNEQFF

j_call: TRBJ1-2
d_call: -
v_call: TRBV6-5
clone_size: -
cdr3_nt: TGTGCCAGCCGACCGCCGGGGGTCCCCTATGGCTACACCTTC
cdr3_aa: CASRPPGVPYGYTF

j_call: TRBJ2-2
d_call: TRBD2
v_call: TRBV6-1
clone_size: -
cdr3_nt: TGTGCCAGCAGTGATCCCGGACTAGCAACGAACACCGGGGAGCTGTTTTTT
cdr3_aa: CASSDPGLATNTGELFF

j_call: TRBJ2-1
d_call: TRBD2
v_call: TRBV9
clone_size: -
cdr3_nt: TGTGCCAGCAGCGTAGTTGGTAGCGGGATTGTCAATGAGCAGTTCTTC
cdr3_aa: CASSVVGSGIVNEQFF

j_call: TRBJ2-5
d_call: -
v_call: TRBV5-8
clone_size: -
cdr3_nt: TGTGCCAGCAGCCTGGTGGGCGGGGACCAAGAGACCCAGTACTTC
cdr3_aa: CASSLVGGDQETQYF

j_call: TRBJ1-5
d_call: TRBD1
v_call: TRBV7-9
clone_size: once
cdr3_nt: TGTGCCAGCAGCGCCGGGACAGGGGGGGAACAGCCCCAGCATTTT
cdr3_aa: CASSAGTGGEQPQHF

j_call: TRBJ1-6
d_call: -
v_call: TRBV30
clone_size: -
cdr3_nt: TGTGCCTGGAGGGCAGGGTTCCAACCCCTCCACTTT
cdr3_aa: CAWRAGFQPLHF

j_call: TRBJ1-3
d_call: -
v_call: TRBV6-8
clone_size: -
cdr3_nt: TGTGCCAGCACCCAACACCGCCCTTCTGGAAACACCATATATTTT
cdr3_aa: CASTQHRPSGNTIYF

j_call: TRBJ1-1
d_call: -
v_call: TRBV15
clone_size: once
cdr3_nt: TGTGCCACCAGCAGAGGCTTTATAGAGAACACTGAAGCTTTCTTT
cdr3_aa: CATSRGFIENTEAFF

j_call: TRBJ2-2
d_call: -
v_call: TRBV6-5
clone_size: -
cdr3_nt: TGTGCCAGCAGTCGGGACTTTGGAACCGGGGAGCTGTTTTTT
cdr3_aa: CASSRDFGTGELFF

j_call: TRBJ1-6
d_call: TRBD1
v_call: TRBV27
clone_size: -
cdr3_nt: TGTGCCAGCAGTTTATTGACAGGGGGGGATTCACCCCTCCACTTT
cdr3_aa: CASSLLTGGDSPLHF

j_call: TRBJ2-7
d_call: -
v_call: TRBV14
clone_size: -
cdr3_nt: TGTGCCAGCAGCCAAGACGGGCCAGGACTAACTAACGAGCAGTACTTC
cdr3_aa: CASSQDGPGLTNEQYF

j_call: TRBJ1-3
d_call: TRBD1
v_call: TRBV28
clone_size: -
cdr3_nt: TGTGCCAGCAGTCCGATCGACAGGGCGGGAGGAAACACCATATATTTT
cdr3_aa: CASSPIDRAGGNTIYF

j_call: TRBJ1-3
d_call: -
v_call: TRBV6-1
clone_size: few
cdr3_nt: TGTGCCAGCAGGGAGTTCTCTGGAAACACCATATATTTT
cdr3_aa: CASREFSGNTIYF

j_call: TRBJ2-1
d_call: TRBD2
v_call: TRBV5-1
clone_size: -
cdr3_nt: TGCGCCAGCAGCTTGGTGGTAGCGGGCCGGAGCTCCTACAATGAGCAGTTCTTC
cdr3_aa: CASSLVVAGRSSYNEQFF

j_call: TRBJ1-4
d_call: -
v_call: TRBV9
clone_size: -
cdr3_nt: TGTGCCAGCAGCGGTTCACAGGGAACAACTAATGAAAAACTGTTTTTT
cdr3_aa: CASSGSQGTTNEKLFF

j_call: TRBJ2-1
d_call: TRBD1
v_call: TRBV11-3
clone_size: -
cdr3_nt: TGTGCCAGCAGCTTAGACGGGACAGGGGACTACAATGAGCAGTTCTTC
cdr3_aa: CASSLDGTGDYNEQFF

j_call: TRBJ2-3
d_call: TRBD2
v_call: TRBV5-6
clone_size: -
cdr3_nt: TGTGCCAGCAGCTTTGGACGACTAGCGGGAACAGATACGCAGTATTTT
cdr3_aa: CASSFGRLAGTDTQYF

j_call: TRBJ2-5
d_call: TRBD1
v_call: TRBV2
clone_size: -
cdr3_nt: TGTGCCAGCAGTGGGGGACAGGGGCTTGAGGAGACCCAGTACTTC
cdr3_aa: CASSGGQGLEETQYF

j_call: TRBJ2-3
d_call: TRBD2
v_call: TRBV19
clone_size: -
cdr3_nt: TGTGCCAGTAGTCAGACTAGCGGATCCCTGGGTACGCAGTATTTT
cdr3_aa: CASSQTSGSLGTQYF

j_call: TRBJ1-3
d_call: -
v_call: TRBV5-4
clone_size: -
cdr3_nt: TGTGCCAGCAGCTTGGCAGGCCGGATCTCTGGAAACACCATATATTTT
cdr3_aa: CASSLAGRISGNTIYF

j_call: TRBJ2-7
d_call: -
v_call: TRBV27
clone_size: -
cdr3_nt: TGTGCCAGCAGTTCCCTGTCCTCACGGGGCTACGAGCAGTACTTC
cdr3_aa: CASSSLSSRGYEQYF